One and the same sample provided the 18 T cell receptor beta chains below, sequenced in a study of Graves' ophthalmopathy and Graves' hyperthyroidism. RNA transcripts were the template, and TCR beta CDR3 regions were amplified from them. The first-round RT-PCR employed HTBI primers together with the Qiagen OneStep RT-PCR kit. A multiplex PCR was then performed as the second round. Each CDR3 protein is one row after TCRdb ran MiXCR on the multiplex PCR reads. The profile shows 500,000 to 600,000 distinct CDR3 sequences, under 45% of them singletons. Sample: peripheral blood or thyroid tissue (not recorded which). Every receptor here comes from an adult man with Graves' hyperthyroidism.

Ten or more counts support this clonotype. The chain joins TRBV11-2 to TRBJ1-2, with 9 bases identical to TRBD1. The CDR3 has 17 residues. Germline CDR1 SGHAT, CDR2 FQNNGV. V shed 4 bases, J shed 0 bases, and the junction held 9 bases outside the gene matches. The CDR3 nucleotides are TGTGCCAGCAGCTCCCCCCGGGACAGGGAAGCTAACTATGGCTACACCTTC. It translates to CASSSPRDREANYGYTF.

This clonotype was recorded many times. V and J are TRBV29-1 and TRBJ2-2; a possible D gene is TRBD2 (5 bases). The CDR3 has 12 amino acids. V was trimmed by 6 bases and J by 6 bases, leaving 11 bases between them. Germline CDR1 is SQVTM and CDR2 is ANQGSEA. The CDR3 here is CSVEVRAGELFF. The CDR3 DNA reads TGCAGCGTGGAGGTACGGGCCGGGGAGCTGTTTTTT.

CDR3 protein: CASSDKREGIVWNEQYF. The CDR3 DNA follows: TGTGCCAGCAGTGATAAGCGGGAGGGAATTGTTTGGAATGAGCAGTACTTC. The chain employs TRBV2 and TRBJ2-7, with TRBD2 matching over 10 bases. The CDR3 length is 17 residues. The germline V gene encodes CDR1 SNHLY and CDR2 FYNNEI. V shed 3 bases, J shed 7 bases, and the junction held 15 bases outside the gene matches.

This clonotype was observed many times. One junction end disagrees with the germline gene, perhaps due to a read error. The chain couples TRBV28 to TRBJ2-7, with D possibly matching TRBD2 (7 bases). Germline V lookup: CDR1 MDHEN, CDR2 SYDVKM. The CDR3 sequence is 12 residues long. The CDR3 DNA reads as TGTGCCAGCAGTTTAGGGGGGGCGCGAACTTCCTTC. It translates to CASSLGGARTSF.

This clonotype has a handful of counts. The chain carries TRBV20-1 and TRBJ1-5; the D gene is possibly TRBD1 (6 bases). Germline CDR1 DFQATT, CDR2 SNEGSKA (reference sequence). This CDR3 spans 13 amino acids. V was clipped by 3 bases and J by 4 bases, with 10 bases between them. The CDR3 here is CSASEGGNQPQHF. The CDR3 DNA reads TGCAGTGCTAGTGAGGGGGGAAATCAGCCCCAGCATTTT.

This clonotype was seen more than once but under ten times. This may be a read error, as it is one base from a much larger clone. This chain joins TRBV7-9 and TRBJ2-5; D possibly uses TRBD1 or TRBD2 (5 bases each). CDR3 size: 16 residues. The ends were cut back, 6 bases at V and 2 bases at J, with 19 bases in the middle. Germline V gene lookup returns CDR1 SEHNR and CDR2 FQNEAQ (reference sequence). The CDR3 region is CASRRGRPSGQETQYF. The CDR3 DNA is TGTGCCAGCAGACGGGGACGGCCCTCGGGACAAGAGACCCAGTACTTC. Full variable domain (missing parts from reference TRBV7-9 and TRBJ2-5): DTGVSQNPRHKITKRGQNVTFRCDPISEHNRLYWYRQTLGQGPEFLTYFQNEAQLEKSRLLSDRFSAERPKGSFSTLEIQRTEQGDSAMYLCASRRGRPSGQETQYFGPGTRLLVL.

As concerns this clonotype: This may arise from a read error, as a much more abundant clone is one base away. The gene calls are TRBV9 and TRBJ2-7; 7 bases are a match to TRBD1. Germline V gene sequence: CDR1 SGDLS, CDR2 YYNGEE. This CDR3 has 15 amino acids. The CDR3 protein is CASSERQGGAYQQYF. The CDR3 DNA follows: TGTGCCAGCAGCGAGCGACAGGGTGGTGCCTACCAGCAGTACTTC. The full variable domain, with the rest looked up from reference TRBV9 and TRBJ2-7, is DSGVTQTPKHLITATGQRVTLRCSPRSGDLSVYWYQQSLDQGLQFLIQYYNGEERAKGNILERFSAQQFPDLHSELNLSSLELGDSALYFCASSERQGGAYQQYFGPGTRLTVT.

The rearrangement joins TRBV7-9 to TRBJ2-7, with 9 nucleotides matching TRBD1. This CDR3 is built from 14 residues. Germline lookup yields CDR1 SEHNR and CDR2 FQNEAQ (reference sequence). Trimming at V came to 3 bases and at J to 6 bases, leaving 6 bases not matched to a gene. This CDR3 reads CASSLRQGVGEQYF. CDR3 sequence (DNA): TGTGCCAGCAGCTTGAGACAGGGGGTCGGCGAGCAGTACTTC.

The chain recombines TRBV7-2 with TRBJ2-5, with 8 bases that match TRBD1. Germline CDR1 is SGHTA and CDR2 is FQGNSA. The CDR3 is made up of 15 amino acids. V shed 2 bases, J shed 0 bases, and the junction held 2 bases outside the gene matches. The CDR3 here is CASSLRTGYQETQYF. The CDR3 DNA reads TGTGCCAGCAGCTTACGGACAGGGTACCAAGAGACCCAGTACTTC.

The chain employs TRBV7-6 and TRBJ2-7; TRBD1 or TRBD2 may be the D gene (5 bases each). Germline loops: CDR1 SGHVS, CDR2 FNYEAQ. The V end was cut by 2 bases, the J end by 7 bases, with 15 bases between. The CDR3 runs to 14 residues. The CDR3 DNA follows: TGTGCCAGCAGCTTATTCGGTGGGGGTAGGGAGCAGTACTTC. Translated, it gives CASSLFGGGREQYF.

The sample holds many counts of this clonotype. The chain links TRBV7-6 to TRBJ2-2, with 12 bases matching TRBD2. The CDR3 covers 17 residues. V was clipped by 1 base and J by 4 bases; unmatched bases: 4. Looked up from germline, CDR1 is SGHVS and CDR2 is FNYEAQ. The CDR3 nucleotides read TGTGCCAGCAGCTTAGGACTAGCGGGGGCCGTCACCGGGGAGCTGTTTTTT. The encoded protein is CASSLGLAGAVTGELFF. Supplemented by reference TRBV7-6 and TRBJ2-2, the full variable domain reads GAGVSQSPRYKVTKRGQDVALRCDPISGHVSLYWYRQALGQGPEFLTYFNYEAQQDKSGLPNDRFSAERPEGSISTLTIQRTEQRDSAMYRCASSLGLAGAVTGELFFGEGSRLTVL.

The CDR3 loop is CASSYRAGVNGELFF. The CDR3 bases are TGTGCCAGCAGTTATAGGGCAGGGGTGAACGGGGAGCTGTTTTTT. This rearrangement joins TRBV6-5 to TRBJ2-2, with a tentative D call TRBD1 (6 bases). V was trimmed by 3 bases and J by 7 bases, leaving 15 bases between them. The CDR3 totals 15 residues. In germline, CDR1 is MNHEY, CDR2 SVGAGI.

This clonotype showed up many times. This chain links TRBV7-6 with TRBJ2-7, with D uncertain. Trimming removed 1 base from V and 0 bases from J, with 10 bases in between. This CDR3 comprises 15 residues. Per germline, CDR1 SGHVS and CDR2 FNYEAQ. The CDR3 nucleotides are TGTGCCAGCAGCTTAGAACCTGGTAACTCCTACGAGCAGTACTTC. It yields the protein CASSLEPGNSYEQYF.

V gene TRBV12-3 or TRBV12-4 combines with J gene TRBJ1-4, with D perhaps TRBD1 (5 bases). The CDR3 totals 15 residues. CDR3 protein: CASGPTGARDEKLFF. CDR3 DNA sequence: TGTGCTAGTGGTCCGACCGGGGCCCGCGATGAAAAACTGTTTTTT.

This clonotype was counted ten times or more. The V gene is TRBV5-6, the J gene TRBJ2-5; perhaps TRBD2 as D (7 bases). V gave up 0 bases and J gave up 5 bases, with 14 bases separating them. The CDR3 is 15 amino acids. From germline, CDR1 is SGHDT and CDR2 YYEEEE. The CDR3 spells CASSLVAGAGETQYF. The CDR3 DNA sequence: TGTGCCAGCAGCTTGGTCGCGGGGGCGGGTGAGACCCAGTACTTC.

The V call is TRBV7-4, the J call TRBJ2-7; D might be TRBD1 or TRBD2, each matching 5 bases. Germline values: CDR1 SGHVT, CDR2 SQSDAQ. Trimming removed 3 bases from V and 7 bases from J, with 10 bases in between. This CDR3 is 12 amino acids long. The CDR3 DNA is TGTGCCAGCAGCTTCCGGGACGGTGAGCAGTACTTC. Its protein is CASSFRDGEQYF.

This clonotype showed up many times. The chain employs TRBV3-1 and TRBJ1-5; D gene uncertain. This CDR3 region has 12 residues. Germline loops: CDR1 LGHDT, CDR2 YNNKEL (reference sequence). V lost 6 bases and J 1 base, leaving 4 bases between the germline ends. As DNA, the CDR3 is TGTGCCAGCAGTCGGAGCAATCAGCCCCAGCATTTT. It yields the protein CASSRSNQPQHF.

This clonotype has only a few counts. This sequence joins TRBV5-5 and TRBJ2-7; 7 nucleotides match TRBD1. With V trimmed by 3 bases and J by 5 bases, 8 bases remained unmatched. The CDR3 totals 14 residues. CDR1 SGHKS and CDR2 YYEKEE come from the germline V gene (reference sequence). The CDR3 DNA is TGTGCCAGCAGCTCCCCTCGACAGGGCCACGAGCAGTACTTC. Protein product: CASSSPRQGHEQYF. Looking up the rest from reference TRBV5-5 and TRBJ2-7 gives the full variable domain: DAGVTQSPTHLIKTRGQQVTLRCSPISGHKSVSWYQQVLGQGPQFIFQYYEKEERGRGNFPDRFSARQFPNYSSELNVNALLLGDSALYLCASSSPRQGHEQYFGPGTRLTVT.